The T cell receptor beta chain described here comes from a study of blood T cell repertoires in COVID-19. As for the study in general: Collection of acute and convalescent COVID-19 samples took place in the United States, Italy and Spain. T cells, B-cell-depleted T cells, or PBMCs supplied cDNA or gDNA.

Per the study methods: Amplification from reference gene primers served as the basis for estimated nucleated cell counts. The assay was immunoSEQ multiplex PCR, and TCRdb's table has in-frame clones only and misses some. Clonal size and the V and J genes are those of that table, whereas D and trimming came from the DNA. Of about 260,000 clones in the sample, about nine tenths are singletons; the top ten hold approximately 9%. This clone was seen just once. The specimen was peripheral blood. The receptor was derived from a middle-aged man with active or convalescent COVID-19.

CDR3 nucleotides: TGTGCCAGCAACCGAGGGGGGGATAACATTCAGTACTTC. It encodes CASNRGGDNIQYF. The chain recombines TRBV5-5 with TRBJ2-4; D perhaps matches TRBD2 (7 bases). The length of the CDR3 is 13 residues. Trimming stripped 6 bases from V and 7 bases from J, with 14 bases between. The germline V gene encodes CDR1 SGHKS and CDR2 YYEKEE (reference sequence).